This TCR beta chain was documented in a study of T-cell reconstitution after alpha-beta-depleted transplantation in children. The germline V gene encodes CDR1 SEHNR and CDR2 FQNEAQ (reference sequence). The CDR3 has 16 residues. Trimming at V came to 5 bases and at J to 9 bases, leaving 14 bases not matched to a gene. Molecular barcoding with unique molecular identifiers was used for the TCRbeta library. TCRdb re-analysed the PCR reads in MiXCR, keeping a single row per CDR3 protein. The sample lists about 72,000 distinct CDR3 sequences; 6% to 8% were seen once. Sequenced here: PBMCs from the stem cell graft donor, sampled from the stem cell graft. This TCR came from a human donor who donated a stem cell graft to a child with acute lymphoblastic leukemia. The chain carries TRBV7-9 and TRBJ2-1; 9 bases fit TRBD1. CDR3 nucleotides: TGTGCCAGCAGCCCCGAAATTCCGGGACAGGGTATTGAGCAGTTCTTC. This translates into CASSPEIPGQGIEQFF.